Listed below are T cell receptor beta chains from one sample, sequenced in a study of control samples from healthy donors and cancer patients. Assay used: immunoSEQ multiplex PCR; TCRdb lists only in-frame clones, some missing. Of about 150,000 clones in the sample, roughly 94% were seen once. Sequencing was carried out using blood. Every receptor here comes from a man aged 40-55 years in good health. Both conserved end residues are part of each CDR3. The order of the fields is D gene, J gene, V gene, CDR3 protein, CDR3 DNA. D genes are given only for firm matches.

>TRBD2|TRBJ2-3|TRBV28
CASSLTSGGLPGTQYF
TGTGCCAGCAGTTTAACTAGCGGGGGATTGCCTGGTACGCAGTATTTT
>TRBD1|TRBJ2-3|TRBV7-6
CASSLGRGQGRLISTDTQYF
TGTGCCAGCAGCCTGGGACGTGGACAGGGCCGCCTAATTAGCACAGATACGCAGTATTTT
>.|TRBJ1-4|TRBV6-6
CASSLGRATNEKLFF
TGTGCCAGCAGTTTGGGACGGGCAACTAATGAAAAACTGTTTTTT
>.|TRBJ1-2|TRBV7-9
CASSPGSTGDGYTF
TGTGCCAGCAGCCCTGGGAGTACGGGCGATGGCTACACCTTC
>TRBD2|TRBJ2-1|TRBV6-5
CASSAYRSGDEQFF
TGTGCCAGCAGCGCCTACAGAAGCGGGGATGAGCAGTTCTTC
>TRBD1|TRBJ1-5|TRBV19
CASSDRGREQPQHF
TGTGCCAGTAGTGACAGGGGGCGAGAGCAGCCCCAGCATTTT
>.|TRBJ1-5|TRBV28
CASSLSGGGNQPQHF
TGTGCCAGCAGTTTATCCGGGGGGGGCAATCAGCCCCAGCATTTT
>.|TRBJ2-3|TRBV7-2
CASSLVGRPPDTQYF
TGTGCCAGCAGCTTAGTCGGACGACCCCCAGATACGCAGTATTTT
>.|TRBJ2-5|TRBV13
CASSHGQGGGETQYF
TGTGCCAGCAGCCACGGCCAGGGAGGGGGAGAGACCCAGTACTTC
>.|TRBJ1-5|TRBV30
CAWSVGGNQPQHF
TGTGCCTGGAGTGTGGGGGGCAATCAGCCCCAGCATTTT
>TRBD1|TRBJ1-2|TRBV30
CAWSVQGTANYGYTF
TGTGCCTGGAGTGTACAGGGGACGGCTAACTATGGCTACACCTTC
>.|TRBJ1-2|TRBV5-1
CASSLVGDYGYTF
TGCGCCAGCAGCTTGGTAGGGGACTATGGCTACACCTTC
>TRBD1|TRBJ1-2|TRBV5-6
CASSSTGIYGYTF
TGTGCCAGCAGCTCGACAGGGATTTATGGCTACACCTTC
>TRBD1|TRBJ2-7|TRBV11-2
CASSPVGTGDPREQYF
TGTGCCAGCAGCCCAGTTGGGACAGGGGACCCTCGAGAGCAGTACTTC
>TRBD1|TRBJ1-1|TRBV2
CASRSGGRSMNTEAFF
TGTGCCAGCAGATCAGGGGGACGTTCTATGAACACTGAAGCTTTCTTT
>TRBD1|TRBJ1-1|TRBV27
CASSLSTGGTEAFF
TGTGCCAGCAGTTTATCGACAGGGGGGACTGAAGCTTTCTTT
>.|TRBJ1-1|TRBV28
CASSGQGAFF
TGTGCCAGCAGTGGGCAAGGGGCTTTCTTT